Listed here is a single T cell receptor (beta chain). The treatment: around 19 received Ad26.COV2.S at low or high dose, single or two shots; roughly five received placebo; per-sample allocation not given. The study sampled participants on day 63 after the first vaccine or placebo injection. This entry is derived from a study of Ad26.COV2.S vaccination and SARS-CoV-2 variants. Background on the study: Administration of Ad26.COV2.S was intramuscular, either once or twice 56 days apart.

Germline values: CDR1 LNHDA, CDR2 SQIVND (reference sequence). This CDR3 comprises 15 residues. V lost 3 bases, J lost 0 bases, and 2 bases stayed unmatched. TCRdb's copy holds only in-frame clones and misses some; the assay was immunoSEQ multiplex PCR. The sample has hundreds of thousands of clones; 85% to 90% are singletons. The chain joins TRBV19 to TRBJ1-5, with 7 bases aligning to TRBD1. The sequenced sample was peripheral blood, obtained in a trial of Ad26.COV2.S vaccine versus placebo. The TCR originated in a person aged 18-60 years who received the Ad26.COV2.S COVID-19 vaccine or a placebo. CDR3: CASSMTGNSNQPQHF. The CDR3 DNA reads as TGTGCCAGTAGTATGACAGGGAATAGCAATCAGCCCCAGCATTTT.